A selection of T cell receptor beta chains follows, all from one sample in a study of T-cell reconstitution after alpha-beta-depleted transplantation in children. TCRdb processed the PCR reads anew with MiXCR; each CDR3 protein has one entry. The table records over 90,000 distinct CDR3 sequences, about 5.6% of them present only once. Sequencing was performed on PBMCs, mostly from graft donor cells, taken 60 days after TCRalphabeta/CD19-depleted stem cell transplant. All receptors derive from a female patient aged 2-9 years who had a stem cell transplant for Fanconi anemia, so the T cells may come from the graft donor. Both conserved end residues are part of each CDR3. A D gene is named only where the DNA matches it firmly. The listing skips clone size in some rows; elsewhere it reads once, few, many or a size class.

clone size	CDR3 length	D gene	V gene	J gene	CDR3 protein	CDR3 DNA
many	19	NA	TRBV27	TRBJ2-3	CASSLNRSQEGRNTDTQYF	TGTGCCAGCAGTTTAAATCGGAGTCAGGAGGGTAGGAACACAGATACGCAGTATTTT
NA	16	TRBD2	TRBV4-2	TRBJ2-7	CASSQGGLAGFNEQYF	TGTGCCAGCAGCCAAGGAGGACTAGCGGGATTCAACGAGCAGTACTTC
few	14	NA	TRBV7-2	TRBJ1-4	CASSLIGRDGKLFF	TGTGCCAGCAGCTTAATCGGCAGGGATGGAAAACTGTTTTTT
NA	15	NA	TRBV18	TRBJ1-1	CASSPVTGHYTEAFF	TGTGCCAGCTCACCGGTTACAGGGCATTACACTGAAGCTTTCTTT
NA	13	NA	TRBV13	TRBJ2-7	CASSSGTLYEQYF	TGTGCCAGCAGCTCTGGCACTCTTTACGAGCAGTACTTC
NA	12	NA	TRBV19	TRBJ2-3	CASSIVPDTQYF	TGTGCCAGTAGTATTGTCCCAGATACGCAGTATTTT
NA	14	NA	TRBV20-1	TRBJ2-4	CSARDRRGKNIQYF	TGCAGTGCTAGAGATAGGAGGGGGAAAAACATTCAGTACTTC
NA	16	TRBD1	TRBV2	TRBJ1-2	CASQGQGTFGGYGYTF	TGTGCCAGCCAGGGACAGGGGACGTTCGGCGGCTATGGCTACACCTTC
many	14	NA	TRBV27	TRBJ2-1	CASSPRLVPNEQFF	TGTGCCAGCAGTCCGCGACTAGTTCCCAATGAGCAGTTCTTC
many	16	TRBD2	TRBV4-2	TRBJ2-7	CASSQDFQRGRNEQYF	TGTGCCAGCAGCCAAGATTTTCAGCGGGGTAGGAACGAGCAGTACTTC
many	14	NA	TRBV3-1	TRBJ2-5	CASSQDTVKETQYF	TGTGCCAGCAGCCAAGACACAGTCAAAGAGACCCAGTACTTC
few	17	TRBD2	TRBV3-1	TRBJ2-1	CASSQSYVLTGEGEQFF	TGTGCCAGCAGCCAATCATATGTGTTAACCGGGGAGGGTGAGCAGTTCTTC
NA	14	TRBD2	TRBV6-1	TRBJ2-7	CASRRLAGSYEQYF	TGTGCCAGCAGGCGACTAGCGGGCTCCTACGAGCAGTACTTC
few	14	NA	TRBV6-5	TRBJ2-1	CASSYSMNGDEQFF	TGTGCCAGCAGTTACTCTATGAACGGGGATGAGCAGTTCTTC
many	12	NA	TRBV29-1	TRBJ2-7	CSVCDRWDEQYF	TGCAGCGTCTGCGACAGATGGGACGAGCAGTACTTC
few	12	NA	TRBV20-1	TRBJ2-1	CSARVSKEKQFF	TGCAGTGCTAGAGTGTCAAAAGAGAAGCAGTTCTTC
NA	16	TRBD1	TRBV5-6	TRBJ2-7	CASSLFLGQGAVEQYF	TGTGCCAGCAGCTTGTTTTTGGGGCAGGGGGCGGTCGAGCAGTACTTC